These T cell receptor beta chains were read from a single sample in a study of T cells in Graves' hyperthyroidism and ophthalmopathy. TCRdb passed the multiplex PCR reads through MiXCR, listing each CDR3 protein once. The table lists hundreds of thousands of distinct CDR3 sequences, roughly 37% of them singletons. Sequenced input: blood. The receptor set was obtained from a man between 18 and 29 years old with Graves' hyperthyroidism. The CDR3 runs from the conserved cysteine through the conserved F or W. The order of the fields is J gene, CDR3 length, V gene, clone size, D gene, CDR3 protein, CDR3 DNA. The D gene is left open where the match is weak. Clone size appears in some rows only: once, few, many, or a class for an expanded clone.

TRBJ2-5	13	TRBV6-6	-	TRBD1	CASRSGQGETQYF	TGCGCCAGCAGATCGGGACAGGGGGAGACCCAGTACTTC
TRBJ1-4	12	TRBV14	-	-	CASSQEGENCFF	-
TRBJ2-2	17	TRBV11-2	few	TRBD1	CASSERQGRRATGELFF	TGTGCCAGCAGCGAGCGACAGGGGCGGCGTGCGACCGGGGAGCTGTTTTTT
TRBJ2-7	13	TRBV4-1	-	TRBD1	CASSQADRTGQYF	TGCGCCAGCAGCCAAGCGGACAGGACTGGGCAGTACTTC
TRBJ2-2	15	TRBV5-1	many	TRBD2	CASSLAGENTGELFF	TGTGCCAGCAGCCTAGCGGGAGAGAACACCGGGGAGCTGTTTTTT
TRBJ2-7	14	TRBV7-9	-	TRBD1	CASSSPQGAQELYF	TGTGCCAGCAGTTCCCCTCAGGGGGCACAGGAGCTGTACTTC
TRBJ2-7	15	TRBV4-2	-	-	CASSQAETRAYEQYF	TGTGCCAGCAGCCAAGCCGAGACTAGAGCCTACGAGCAGTACTTC
TRBJ1-5	14	TRBV15	many	-	CATSRAQGLQPQHF	TGTGCCACCAGCAGAGCGCAGGGATTGCAGCCCCAGCATTTT
TRBJ1-6	15	TRBV2	few	TRBD1	CASSEGDSKTSPLHF	TGTGCCAGCAGTGAAGGGGACAGCAAAACTTCACCCCTCCACTTT
TRBJ2-2	15	TRBV19	few	TRBD2	CAAGEWTLNTGELFF	TGTGCCGCGGGGGAGTGGACATTGAACACCGGGGAGCTGTTTTTT
TRBJ1-1	17	TRBV7-6	many	-	CASSRLSLGGDGTEAFF	TGTGCCAGCAGCCGCCTTTCGCTAGGGGGTGATGGCACTGAAGCTTTCTTT
TRBJ2-2	14	TRBV20-1	once	-	CSAYFPTNTGELFF	TGCAGTGCTTACTTCCCTACTAACACCGGGGAGCTGTTTTTT
TRBJ1-2	15	TRBV10-3	once	-	CAICSQGSANYGYTF	TGTGCCATCTGCAGCCAGGGGTCAGCTAACTATGGCTACACCTTC
TRBJ1-1	14	TRBV4-1	few	-	CASSQENIPHEAFF	TGCGCCAGCAGCCAAGAAAACATCCCTCATGAAGCTTTCTTT
TRBJ2-5	13	TRBV7-2	-	-	CASSPARGETQYF	TGTGCCAGCAGCCCAGCCCGGGGGGAGACCCAGTACTTC
TRBJ1-2	17	TRBV7-9	-	TRBD1	CASSQAGQNPIGYGYTF	TGTGCCAGCAGCCAAGCGGGACAGAACCCCATCGGCTATGGCTACACCTTC
TRBJ1-5	12	TRBV7-8	-	TRBD1	CARQGGNQPQHF	TGTGCCCGCCAGGGGGGCAATCAGCCCCAGCATTTT
TRBJ2-7	18	TRBV20-1	-	-	CSASDLGGGTPMGHEQYF	TGCAGTGCTAGTGACCTCGGAGGCGGGACCCCGATGGGCCACGAGCAGTACTTC
TRBJ1-1	13	TRBV2	many	-	CASSEVTVFEAFF	TGTGCCAGCAGTGAAGTGACAGTTTTTGAAGCTTTCTTT
TRBJ2-6	21	TRBV5-1	-	-	CASSLVGAGGPRGSGANVLTF	TGCGCCAGCAGCTTGGTGGGGGCTGGGGGACCCCGAGGTTCTGGGGCCAACGTCCTGACTTTC
TRBJ1-2	15	TRBV7-9	few	TRBD1	CASSLTGGRDYGYTF	TGTGCCAGCAGCCTGACAGGGGGCCGAGACTATGGCTACACCTTC
TRBJ1-5	14	TRBV2	many	-	CASSDGYSNQPQHF	TGTGCCAGCAGTGACGGTTATAGCAATCAGCCCCAGCATTTT
TRBJ2-7	14	TRBV2	many	-	CACRAGSSSYEQYF	TGTGCCTGCCGTGCCGGGTCGAGCTCCTACGAGCAGTACTTC
TRBJ2-7	15	TRBV20-1	-	-	CSVPTVWGADYEQYF	TGCAGTGTCCCGACTGTATGGGGGGCGGACTACGAGCAGTACTTC
TRBJ2-2	16	TRBV7-9	-	-	CASRSYLQGDTGELFF	TGTGCCAGCAGATCCTATTTACAGGGCGACACCGGGGAGCTGTTTTTT
TRBJ2-7	16	TRBV11-1	few	TRBD1	CASALPPGTGLYEQYF	TGTGCCAGCGCCCTTCCTCCCGGGACAGGGTTGTACGAGCAGTACTTC
TRBJ1-2	13	TRBV15	-	-	CATSRGTGYGYTF	TGTGCCACCAGCAGAGGGACGGGCTATGGCTACACCTTC
TRBJ1-6	15	TRBV9	many	-	CASSVLGDNNSPLHF	TGTGCCAGCAGCGTATTAGGGGACAATAATTCACCCCTCCACTTT
TRBJ2-7	12	TRBV12-3/TRBV12-4	many	-	CASSAGTYEQYF	TGCGCCAGCAGTGCCGGAACCTACGAGCAGTACTTC
TRBJ1-1	12	TRBV29-1	many	-	CSVEDGVTEAFF	TGCAGCGTTGAAGACGGGGTCACTGAAGCTTTCTTT
TRBJ2-7	13	TRBV20-1	-	TRBD2	CSAEERENHEQYF	TGCAGTGCGGAAGAGCGGGAGAACCACGAGCAGTACTTC
TRBJ1-5	17	TRBV12-3/TRBV12-4	-	-	CASSLTGRRFGDQPQHF	TGTGCCAGCAGTTTGACGGGGAGGAGGTTTGGGGATCAGCCCCAGCATTTT
TRBJ2-7	14	TRBV11-3	few	TRBD1	CASSSRDRADEQYF	TGTGCCAGCAGCTCCCGGGACAGGGCGGACGAGCAGTACTTC
TRBJ2-5	15	TRBV19	-	TRBD1	CASSAFRDRRETQYF	TGTGCCAGTAGTGCCTTCCGGGACAGGCGGGAGACCCAGTACTTC
TRBJ1-4	14	TRBV6-6	-	TRBD1	CASSYSTGVEKLFF	TGTGCCAGCAGTTACTCGACAGGGGTTGAAAAACTGTTTTTT
TRBJ2-7	15	TRBV6-5	few	-	CASSSSTGTGYEQYF	TGTGCCAGCAGCTCAAGCACCGGGACGGGGTACGAGCAGTACTTC
TRBJ1-2	13	TRBV25-1	many	-	CASSEGFNYGYTF	TGTGCCAGCAGTGAAGGGTTTAACTATGGCTACACCTTC
TRBJ2-2	15	TRBV29-1	-	-	CSVEGGGRDTGELFF	TGCAGCGTTGAGGGGGGGGGGCGTGACACCGGGGAGCTGTTTTTT
TRBJ1-1	14	TRBV20-1	few	-	CSARRQNGNTEAFF	TGCAGTGCTAGAAGACAGAACGGGAACACTGAAGCTTTCTTT
TRBJ1-6	14	TRBV20-1	few	TRBD1	CSARAGTGTPPLHF	TGCAGTGCTAGGGCCGGGACAGGGACTCCACCCCTCCACTTT
TRBJ2-5	13	TRBV19	many	TRBD1	CASRGTGQETQYF	TGTGCCAGCAGGGGGACAGGGCAAGAGACCCAGTACTTC
TRBJ2-7	13	TRBV7-2	few	-	CASEGSPKYEQYF	TGTGCCAGCGAGGGGTCCCCTAAATACGAGCAGTACTTC